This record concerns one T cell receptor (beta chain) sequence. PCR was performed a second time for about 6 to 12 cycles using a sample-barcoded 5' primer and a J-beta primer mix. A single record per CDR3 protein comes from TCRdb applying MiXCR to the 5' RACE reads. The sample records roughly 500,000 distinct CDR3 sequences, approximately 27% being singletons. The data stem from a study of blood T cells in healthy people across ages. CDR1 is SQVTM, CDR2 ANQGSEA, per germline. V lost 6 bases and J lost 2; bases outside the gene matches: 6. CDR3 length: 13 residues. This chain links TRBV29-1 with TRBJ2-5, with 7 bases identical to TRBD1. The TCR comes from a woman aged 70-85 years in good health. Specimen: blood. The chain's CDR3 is CSVRDRVQETQYF. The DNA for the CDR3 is TGCAGCGTCCGGGACAGAGTACAAGAGACCCAGTACTTC. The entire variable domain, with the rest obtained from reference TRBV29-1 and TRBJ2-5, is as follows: SAVISQKPSRDICQRGTSLTIQCQVDSQVTMMFWYRQQPGQSLTLIATANQGSEATYESGFVIDKFPISRPNLTFSTLTVSNMSPEDSSIYLCSVRDRVQETQYFGPGTRLLVL.